The 17 T cell receptor beta chains listed next were all sequenced from one sample in a study of T cell responses to AZD1222 COVID-19 vaccine. Generated by immunoSEQ multiplex PCR, the TCRdb table keeps only in-frame clones and is missing some. Of approximately 150,000 clones in the sample, more than 75% are singletons; the top ten hold less than 2.5%. The input for sequencing was peripheral blood, taken 28 days after the second AZD1222 dose. These receptors all come from an adult who received the AZD1222 COVID-19 vaccine.

The chain recombines TRBV5-6 with TRBJ2-1; possibly TRBD2 for D (5 bases). Germline loops: CDR1 SGHDT, CDR2 YYEEEE. CDR3 length: 12 amino acids. V dropped 4 bases and J dropped 3 bases, with 5 bases sitting between them. CDR3 residues: CASSRDYNEQFF. The CDR3 DNA follows: TGTGCCAGCAGCCGGGACTACAATGAGCAGTTCTTC.

The chain couples TRBV7-9 to TRBJ2-5, with no clear D. Germline V gene data show CDR1 as SEHNR and CDR2 as FQNEAQ (reference sequence). This CDR3 spans 16 amino acids. Between the trimmed V and J ends, which lost 0 bases and 2 bases, there was a span of 13 bases. The CDR3 sequence is CASSLAYGRSQETQYF. The CDR3 bases are TGTGCCAGCAGCTTAGCTTACGGGCGTTCACAAGAGACCCAGTACTTC.

The chain carries TRBV7-9 and TRBJ1-3, with a weak D call TRBD1 (5 bases). The V end was cut by 5 bases, the J end by 1 base, with 12 bases between. CDR1 and CDR2 (germline): SEHNR, FQNEAQ (reference sequence). This CDR3 has 15 amino acids. In DNA form, the CDR3 reads TGTGCCAGCAGCCTAAAAGGGGTTTCTGGAAACACCATATATTTT. Translating gives CASSLKGVSGNTIYF.

The chain joins TRBV3-1 (or the pseudogene TRBV3-2) to TRBJ1-4; TRBD1 aligns across 9 bases. CDR1 and CDR2 (germline): LGHDT, YNNKEL (reference sequence). The J segment lost 8 bases and the V segment lost 6 bases, leaving 13 bases of the junction unmatched. The CDR3 has 16 residues. This CDR3 reads CASSPSWGQGDEKLFF. CDR3 nucleotides: TGTGCCAGCAGTCCCTCATGGGGACAGGGCGACGAAAAACTGTTTTTT.

This chain joins TRBV11-2 and TRBJ2-1, with 10 positions matching TRBD1. CDR3 length: 17 residues. V shed 5 bases, J shed 8 bases, and the junction held 15 bases outside the gene matches. The germline V gene encodes CDR1 SGHAT and CDR2 FQNNGV. This CDR3 reads CASSAVAGGQGTYEQFF. CDR3 sequence (DNA): TGTGCCAGCAGCGCGGTGGCCGGGGGACAGGGGACGTATGAGCAGTTCTTC.

CDR3 DNA: TGTGCCAGCAGATACACAGGGTTCTACACCTTC. Amino acid sequence: CASRYTGFYTF. J is TRBJ1-2 and V is TRBV12-3 or TRBV12-4; the D gene is possibly TRBD1 (6 bases). V shed 6 bases and J shed 10 bases, with 12 bases lying between them. The CDR3 sequence is 11 residues long.

This sequence joins TRBV29-1 and TRBJ2-7; maybe TRBD2 (6 bases). CDR1 and CDR2 from the germline V gene are SQVTM and ANQGSEA. Trimming took 4 bases from V and 3 from J, leaving 13 bases between them. The CDR3 runs to 13 residues. The CDR3: CSVGSVGGYEQYF. CDR3 in DNA: TGCAGCGTTGGGTCCGTCGGGGGCTACGAGCAGTACTTC.

This clone has only one observation. The chain combines TRBV7-9 with TRBJ1-3; 7 bases map to TRBD1. The CDR3 has 14 amino acids. Germline values: CDR1 SEHNR, CDR2 FQNEAQ (reference sequence). With 4 bases clipped from V and 3 bases from J, the junction kept 3 bases outside the gene matches. The CDR3 region has the DNA TGTGCCAGCAGCTCCAGGGGGTATGGAAACACCATATATTTT. Its translation is CASSSRGYGNTIYF.

Of note for this clone: Other DNA sequences in the same sample also yield this CDR3. The chain joins TRBV5-1 to TRBJ1-4; 7 nucleotides line up with TRBD1. The length of the CDR3 is 14 residues. CDR1 is SGHRS and CDR2 is YFSETQ in the germline V gene. Germline trimming cut 0 bases from V and 8 bases from J; bases unmatched to any gene: 4. This CDR3 reads CASSLGQGGEKLFF. In DNA, the CDR3 is TGCGCCAGCAGCTTGGGACAGGGCGGAGAAAAACTGTTTTTT.

On this clone itself: The junction departs from the called germline gene at one end, perhaps through a read error. This chain links TRBV5-1 with TRBJ2-7, with D perhaps matching TRBD1 (6 bases). Germline V gene data show CDR1 as SGHRS and CDR2 as YFSETQ. The CDR3 is 15 residues long. The CDR3 loop is CASTLAGTPSYEQYF. In DNA form, the CDR3 reads TGCGCCAGCACCTTGGCTGGGACACCGAGCTACGAGCAGTACTTC. The full variable domain, completed using reference TRBV5-1 and TRBJ2-7, is KAGVTQTPRYLIKTRGQQVTLSCSPISGHRSVSWYQQTPGQGLQFLFEYFSETQRNKGNFPGRFSGRQFSNSRSEMNVSTLELGDSALYLCASTLAGTPSYEQYFGPGTRLTVT.

V and J are TRBV14 and TRBJ2-7; TRBD1 matches at 7 bases. CDR1 and CDR2 from the germline V gene are SGHDN and FVKESK. This CDR3 region has 16 residues. V trimming: 4 bases; J trimming: 3 bases; junction bases outside the gene matches: 12. CDR3 sequence (DNA): TGTGCCAGCAGCCCCAAGACAGGGCTACTTATCTACGAGCAGTACTTC. Amino acid sequence: CASSPKTGLLIYEQYF.

This clone was recorded once. The chain is built from TRBV4-1 and TRBJ2-1, with TRBD2 matching 8 bases. The CDR3 contains 15 residues. V dropped 3 bases and J dropped 4; count of bases not matched to a gene: 5. Per germline, CDR1 MGHRA and CDR2 YSYEKL. The CDR3, as DNA: TGCGCCAGCAGCCAGAGCGGGAGCGCTTACAATGAGCAGTTCTTC. This encodes CASSQSGSAYNEQFF.

V gene TRBV9 combines with J gene TRBJ2-1; TRBD2 aligns across 14 bases. The length of the CDR3 is 16 residues. Trimming cost V 0 bases and J 9 bases; bases outside gene matches: 5. Per the germline V gene, CDR1 is SGDLS and CDR2 is YYNGEE. CDR3 nucleotides: TGTGCCAGCAGCGTAGGGGGACTAGCGGGAGTATCTGAGCAGTTCTTC. Its translation: CASSVGGLAGVSEQFF.

V is TRBV18 and J is TRBJ1-1; D is perhaps TRBD1 (5 bases). This CDR3 is 14 amino acids long. Trimming took off 0 bases at V and 7 bases at J, with 12 bases between the two ends. The V gene's germline CDR1 is KGHSH and CDR2 LQKENI. CDR3 DNA: TGTGCCAGCTCACCACCATCGAACAGGCATGAAGCTTTCTTT. Its protein product is CASSPPSNRHEAFF.

V usage is TRBV3-1 (or the pseudogene TRBV3-2) and J usage is TRBJ2-3; 7 nucleotides match TRBD2. V shed 8 bases, J shed 2 bases, and the junction held 4 bases outside the gene matches. CDR1 is LGHDT and CDR2 is YNNKEL in the germline V gene (reference sequence). The CDR3 is 13 amino acids. For the CDR3, the DNA is TGTGCCAGCCAGCGGGGTAACACAGATACGCAGTATTTT. This translates into CASQRGNTDTQYF.

V is TRBV11-3 and J is TRBJ2-3, with D possibly being TRBD2 (7 bases). The CDR3 contains 14 residues. Trimming left V 5 bases short and J 1 base short, with 10 bases between. CDR1 is SGHNT and CDR2 is YENEEA in the germline V gene. This CDR3 reads CASSRGGGTDTQYF. CDR3 bases: TGTGCCAGCAGCCGAGGGGGGGGCACAGATACGCAGTATTTT.

This clone appeared once. V and J are TRBV2 and TRBJ2-7; 7 bases are a match to TRBD1. The CDR3 covers 14 residues. Germline CDR1 SNHLY, CDR2 FYNNEI. J was trimmed by 0 bases and V by 5 bases; bases with no gene match: 4. CDR3 DNA: TGTGCCAGCAGTAGGGGGCTGAGCTCCTACGAGCAGTACTTC. Translation gives CASSRGLSSYEQYF.